Following are 14 T cell receptor beta chains from one sample sequenced in a study of T cells in Graves' hyperthyroidism and ophthalmopathy. Amplification of TCR beta CDR3 regions used RNA as the template. Using the HTBI primer set, a first-round RT-PCR was run on the TCR CDR3. TCRdb reanalysed the multiplex PCR reads using MiXCR and keeps one entry per CDR3 protein. The table lists around 620,000 distinct CDR3 sequences, 13% to 15% of them singletons. Sequencing was carried out using blood. All receptors come from a woman aged 18-29 years with Graves' ophthalmopathy.

The chain uses TRBV6-1 and TRBJ2-5, with D maybe TRBD2 (6 bases). Per germline, CDR1 MNHNS and CDR2 SASEGT. The CDR3 sequence is 15 residues long. The V end lost 7 bases, the J end lost 5 bases, and 20 bases lay between the germline ends. The chain's CDR3 is CASTHLVGAGETQYF. The CDR3 bases are TGTGCCAGCACCCACTTGGTGGGCGCGGGGGAGACCCAGTACTTC.

The rearrangement uses TRBV29-1 and TRBJ2-7; no reliable D call. This CDR3 has 10 amino acids. Germline values: CDR1 SQVTM, CDR2 ANQGSEA. Trimming pared 4 bases from V and 3 bases from J, leaving 4 bases between. The CDR3: CSVVIYEQYF. DNA of the CDR3: TGCAGCGTTGTGATCTACGAGCAGTACTTC.

This chain joins TRBV5-6 and TRBJ2-6; TRBD2 matches 9 bases. Germline loops: CDR1 SGHDT, CDR2 YYEEEE. CDR3 length equals 12 residues. Unmatched junction bases numbered 4, after V lost 3 bases and J lost 15 bases. In DNA form, the CDR3 reads TGTGCCAGCAGCTCGGCAGCGGGGGGCCTGACTTTC. This codes for CASSSAAGGLTF. Variable domain in full (rest from reference TRBV5-6 and TRBJ2-6): DAGVTQSPTHLIKTRGQQVTLRCSPKSGHDTVSWYQQALGQGPQFIFQYYEEEERQRGNFPDRFSGHQFPNYSSELNVNALLLGDSALYLCASSSAAGGLTFGAGSRLTVL.

This clonotype was recorded many times. This chain joins TRBV9 and TRBJ2-5; 10 bases fit TRBD2. V was pared by 5 bases and J by 2 bases, with 6 bases of the junction left unmatched. Germline CDR1 SGDLS, CDR2 YYNGEE. The CDR3 is 15 amino acids. Here the CDR3 DNA reads TGTGCCAGCAGTGACCGGACTAGCGGACAAGAGACCCAGTACTTC. It is translated as CASSDRTSGQETQYF.

The rearrangement links TRBV9 to TRBJ1-2, with D perhaps matching TRBD1 (5 bases). Trimming left V 4 bases short and J 2 bases short, with 18 bases between. Per germline, CDR1 SGDLS and CDR2 YYNGEE. The CDR3 covers 16 residues. CDR3 region: CASSPDNWGVNYGYTF. CDR3 bases: TGTGCCAGCAGCCCAGATAACTGGGGGGTGAACTATGGCTACACCTTC. The full variable domain, completed using reference TRBV9 and TRBJ1-2, is DSGVTQTPKHLITATGQRVTLRCSPRSGDLSVYWYQQSLDQGLQFLIQYYNGEERAKGNILERFSAQQFPDLHSELNLSSLELGDSALYFCASSPDNWGVNYGYTFGSGTRLTVV.

This chain links TRBV5-1 with TRBJ1-3, with unresolved D. V lost 4 bases to trimming and J lost 4 bases, with 6 bases between them. The germline V gene has CDR1 SGHRS and CDR2 YFSETQ. The CDR3 extends over 12 amino acids. DNA for the CDR3: TGCGCCAGCAGCCCAAGAGGAAACACCATATATTTT. It is translated as CASSPRGNTIYF.

The sample holds many counts of this clonotype. The V and J genes are TRBV12-3 or TRBV12-4 and TRBJ2-3; TRBD1 agrees at 10 bases. The CDR3 contains 15 residues. The ends lost 4 bases at V and 2 bases at J; junction bases unmatched: 3. The CDR3 loop reads CASSSGQGVTDTQYF. CDR3 coding DNA: TGTGCCAGCAGTTCCGGACAGGGGGTCACAGATACGCAGTATTTT.

Turning to this clonotype: A much larger clone sits a single nucleotide away, making a read error possible. This chain uses TRBV11-2 with TRBJ2-5; 12 bases align to TRBD2. Looked up from germline, CDR1 is SGHAT and CDR2 is FQNNGV. The CDR3 runs to 16 residues. In DNA form, the CDR3 reads TGTGCCAACAGCGTCGGACTAGCGGGGCTCCAAGAGACCCAGTACTTC. The encoded protein is CANSVGLAGLQETQYF. The whole variable domain, filled in from reference TRBV11-2 and TRBJ2-5, reads EAGVAQSPRYKIIEKRQSVAFWCNPISGHATLYWYQQILGQGPKLLIQFQNNGVVDDSQLPKDRFSAERLKGVDSTLKIQPAKLEDSAVYLCANSVGLAGLQETQYFGPGTRLLVL.

This clonotype has at least ten counts. The genes are TRBV28 and TRBJ2-1; 14 bases agree with TRBD2. This CDR3 contains 17 residues. Germline V gene sequence: CDR1 MDHEN, CDR2 SYDVKM. The ends lost 4 bases at V and 7 bases at J; junction bases unmatched: 9. The CDR3 spells CASSSTGLAGGWNEQFF. CDR3 nucleotide sequence: TGTGCCAGCAGTTCTACAGGACTAGCGGGAGGTTGGAATGAGCAGTTCTTC.

This clonotype was recorded at least ten times. The chain links TRBV11-2 to TRBJ2-1; TRBD1 matches at 11 bases. V lost 3 bases, J lost 7 bases, and 11 bases stayed unmatched. CDR1 is SGHAT, CDR2 FQNNGV, per germline. This CDR3 spans 17 amino acids. The CDR3 sequence: CASSFGQGAGEVNEQFF. DNA for the CDR3: TGTGCCAGCAGCTTCGGACAGGGGGCAGGTGAAGTGAATGAGCAGTTCTTC. Full variable domain (rest looked up from reference TRBV11-2 and TRBJ2-1): EAGVAQSPRYKIIEKRQSVAFWCNPISGHATLYWYQQILGQGPKLLIQFQNNGVVDDSQLPKDRFSAERLKGVDSTLKIQPAKLEDSAVYLCASSFGQGAGEVNEQFFGPGTRLTVL.

The sample holds many counts of this clonotype. This rearrangement joins TRBV28 to TRBJ1-2; D perhaps matches TRBD1 (6 bases). Germline values: CDR1 MDHEN, CDR2 SYDVKM. The CDR3 is 13 amino acids. V lost 2 bases and J lost 11, with 15 bases in between. The CDR3 is CASSLTPGQGYTF. The CDR3 bases are TGTGCCAGCAGTTTAACCCCTGGTCAGGGGTACACCTTC.

This clonotype was seen at least ten times. The chain recombines TRBV6-5 with TRBJ2-1; no clear D gene. CDR1 and CDR2 (germline): MNHEY, SVGAGI. The CDR3 contains 17 residues. Trimming pared 0 bases from V and 2 bases from J, leaving 14 bases between. CDR3 residues: CASSYSIFLDPYNEQFF. The CDR3 coding sequence is TGTGCCAGCAGTTACTCGATATTCCTGGACCCCTACAATGAGCAGTTCTTC.

The genes are TRBV19 and TRBJ2-2, with 11 nucleotides matching TRBD2. The CDR3 consists of 15 residues. Germline V gives CDR1 LNHDA, CDR2 SQIVND (reference sequence). The trim removed 8 bases at V and 6 bases at J, leaving 8 bases unmatched. CDR3: CASPTSGTWAGELFF. CDR3 nucleotide sequence: TGTGCCAGTCCGACTAGCGGGACTTGGGCCGGGGAGCTGTTTTTT.

This clonotype was seen repeatedly, ten times or more. V gene TRBV11-2 combines with J gene TRBJ2-1, with 12 bases identical to TRBD2. The V gene's germline CDR1 is SGHAT and CDR2 FQNNGV. The trim removed 5 bases at V and 7 bases at J, leaving 6 bases unmatched. This CDR3 spans 15 amino acids. The CDR3 loop is CASSMTSGSPNEQFF. The CDR3 bases are TGTGCCAGCAGCATGACTAGCGGGAGTCCGAATGAGCAGTTCTTC.